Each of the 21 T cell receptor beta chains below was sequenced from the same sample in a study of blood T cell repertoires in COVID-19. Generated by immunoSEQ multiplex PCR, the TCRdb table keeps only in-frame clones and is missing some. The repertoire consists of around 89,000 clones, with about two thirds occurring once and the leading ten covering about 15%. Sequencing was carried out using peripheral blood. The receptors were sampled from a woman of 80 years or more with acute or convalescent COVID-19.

The DNA of the CDR3 is TGTGCCAGCAGCGTTCTCAAGGGGGAAAACACTGAAGCTTTCTTT. Residues: CASSVLKGENTEAFF. The chain links TRBV9 to TRBJ1-1, with D perhaps matching TRBD1 (6 bases). Germline V gene sequence: CDR1 SGDLS, CDR2 YYNGEE. This CDR3 contains 15 residues. The V end was cut by 2 bases, the J end by 2 bases, with 13 bases between.

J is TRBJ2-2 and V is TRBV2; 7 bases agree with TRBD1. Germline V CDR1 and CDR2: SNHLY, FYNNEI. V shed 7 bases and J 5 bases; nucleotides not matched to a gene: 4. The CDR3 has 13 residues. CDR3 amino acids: CASKDRETGELFF. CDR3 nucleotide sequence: TGTGCCAGCAAAGACAGGGAGACCGGGGAGCTGTTTTTT.

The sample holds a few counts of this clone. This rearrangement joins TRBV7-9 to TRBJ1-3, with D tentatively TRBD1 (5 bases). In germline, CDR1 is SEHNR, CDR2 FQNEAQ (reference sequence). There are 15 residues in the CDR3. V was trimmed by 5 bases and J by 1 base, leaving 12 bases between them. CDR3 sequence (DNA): TGTGCCAGCAGCACCAAGGGGTCTTCTGGAAACACCATATATTTT. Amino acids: CASSTKGSSGNTIYF.

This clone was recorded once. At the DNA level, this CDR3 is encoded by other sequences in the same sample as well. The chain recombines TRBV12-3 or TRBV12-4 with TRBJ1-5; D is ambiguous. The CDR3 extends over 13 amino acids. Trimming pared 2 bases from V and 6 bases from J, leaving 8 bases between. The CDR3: CASSLIGSQPQHF. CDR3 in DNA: TGTGCCAGCAGTTTAATAGGGAGTCAGCCCCAGCATTTT.

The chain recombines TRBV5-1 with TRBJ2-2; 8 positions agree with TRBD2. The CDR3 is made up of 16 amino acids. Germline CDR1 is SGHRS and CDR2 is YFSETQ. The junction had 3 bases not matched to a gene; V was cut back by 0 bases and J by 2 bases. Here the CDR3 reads CASSLAGGANTGELFF. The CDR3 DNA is TGCGCCAGCAGCTTGGCCGGGGGGGCTAACACCGGGGAGCTGTTTTTT.

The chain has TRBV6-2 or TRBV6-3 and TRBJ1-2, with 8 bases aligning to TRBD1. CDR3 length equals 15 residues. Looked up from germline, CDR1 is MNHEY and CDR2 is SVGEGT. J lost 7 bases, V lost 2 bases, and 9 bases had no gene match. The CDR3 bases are TGTGCCAGCAGTTACCCGCCGGACAGGGCAGGTGGCTACACCTTC. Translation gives CASSYPPDRAGGYTF.

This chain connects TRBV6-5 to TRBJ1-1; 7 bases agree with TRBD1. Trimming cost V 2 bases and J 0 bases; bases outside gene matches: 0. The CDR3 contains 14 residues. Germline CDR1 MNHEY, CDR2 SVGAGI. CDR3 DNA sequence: TGTGCCAGCAGTTACGGGACAGTGAACACTGAAGCTTTCTTT. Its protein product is CASSYGTVNTEAFF.

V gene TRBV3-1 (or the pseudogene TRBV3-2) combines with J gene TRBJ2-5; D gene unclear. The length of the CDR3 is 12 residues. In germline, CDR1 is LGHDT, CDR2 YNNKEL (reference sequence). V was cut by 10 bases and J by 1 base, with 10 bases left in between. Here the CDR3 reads CATTQAQETQYF. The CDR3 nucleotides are TGTGCCACCACGCAGGCCCAAGAGACCCAGTACTTC.

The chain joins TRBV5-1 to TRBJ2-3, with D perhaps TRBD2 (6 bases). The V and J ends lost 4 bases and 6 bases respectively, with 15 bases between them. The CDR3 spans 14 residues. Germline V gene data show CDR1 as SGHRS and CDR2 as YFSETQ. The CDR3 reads CASSLRGSGDTQYF. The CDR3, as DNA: TGCGCCAGCAGCCTGCGGGGTTCAGGCGATACGCAGTATTTT.

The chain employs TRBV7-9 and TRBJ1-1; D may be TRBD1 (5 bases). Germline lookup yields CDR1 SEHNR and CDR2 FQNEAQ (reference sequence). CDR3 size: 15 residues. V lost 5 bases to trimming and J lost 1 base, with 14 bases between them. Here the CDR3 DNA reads TGTGCCAGCAGCCGTCAAACAGGTTCGAACACTGAAGCTTTCTTT. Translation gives CASSRQTGSNTEAFF.

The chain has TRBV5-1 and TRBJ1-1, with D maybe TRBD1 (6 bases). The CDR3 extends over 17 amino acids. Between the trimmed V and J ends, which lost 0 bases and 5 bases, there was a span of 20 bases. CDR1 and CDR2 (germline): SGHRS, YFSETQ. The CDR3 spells CASSLAEVAGVSTEAFF. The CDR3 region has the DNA TGCGCCAGCAGCTTGGCCGAAGTCGCAGGGGTTAGTACTGAAGCTTTCTTT.

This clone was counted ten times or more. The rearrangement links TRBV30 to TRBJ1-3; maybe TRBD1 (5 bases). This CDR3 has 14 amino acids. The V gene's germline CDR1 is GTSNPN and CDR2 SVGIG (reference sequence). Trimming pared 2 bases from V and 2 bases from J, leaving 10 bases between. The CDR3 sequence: CAWSLTDTGNTIYF. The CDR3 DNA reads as TGTGCCTGGAGTCTGACAGACACTGGAAACACCATATATTTT. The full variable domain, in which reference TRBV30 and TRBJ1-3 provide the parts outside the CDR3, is SQTIHQWPATLVQPVGSPLSLECTVEGTSNPNLYWYRQAAGRGLQLLFYSVGIGQISSEVPQNLSASRPQDRQFILSSKKLLLSDSGFYLCAWSLTDTGNTIYFGEGSWLTVV.

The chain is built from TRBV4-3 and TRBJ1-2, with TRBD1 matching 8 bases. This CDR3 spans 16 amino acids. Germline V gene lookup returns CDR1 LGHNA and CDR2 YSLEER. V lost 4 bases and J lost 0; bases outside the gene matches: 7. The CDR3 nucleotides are TGCGCCAGCAGCCTCGGGACAGGCGGTACTAACTATGGCTACACCTTC. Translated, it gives CASSLGTGGTNYGYTF.

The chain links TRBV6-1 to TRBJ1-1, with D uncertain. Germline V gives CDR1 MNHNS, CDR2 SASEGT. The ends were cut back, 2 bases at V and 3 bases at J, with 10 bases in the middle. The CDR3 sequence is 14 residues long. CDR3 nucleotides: TGTGCCAGCAGTGAAAATGGGCTCTACACTGAAGCTTTCTTT. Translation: CASSENGLYTEAFF.

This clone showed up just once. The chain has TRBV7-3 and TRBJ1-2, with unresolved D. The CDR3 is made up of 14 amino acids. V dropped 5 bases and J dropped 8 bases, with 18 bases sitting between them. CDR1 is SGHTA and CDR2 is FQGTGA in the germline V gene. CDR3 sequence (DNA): TGTGCCAGCAGCCCGATGACGACAACCATCGGCTACACCTTC. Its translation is CASSPMTTTIGYTF.

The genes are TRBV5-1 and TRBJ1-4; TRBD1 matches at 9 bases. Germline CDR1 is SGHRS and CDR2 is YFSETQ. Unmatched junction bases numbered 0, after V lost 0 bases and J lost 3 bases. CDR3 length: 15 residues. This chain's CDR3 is CASSLGQGANEKLFF. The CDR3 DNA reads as TGCGCCAGCAGCTTGGGACAGGGGGCTAATGAAAAACTGTTTTTT.

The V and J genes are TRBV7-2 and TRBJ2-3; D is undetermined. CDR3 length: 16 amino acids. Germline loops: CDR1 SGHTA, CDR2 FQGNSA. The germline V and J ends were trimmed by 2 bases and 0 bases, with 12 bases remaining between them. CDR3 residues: CASSLSGGSSTDTQYF. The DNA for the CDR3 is TGTGCCAGCAGCTTATCTGGCGGTTCTAGCACAGATACGCAGTATTTT. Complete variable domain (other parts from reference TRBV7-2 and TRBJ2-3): GAGVSQSPSNKVTEKGKDVELRCDPISGHTALYWYRQSLGQGLEFLIYFQGNSAPDKSGLPSDRFSAERTGGSVSTLTIQRTQQEDSAVYLCASSLSGGSSTDTQYFGPGTRLTVL.

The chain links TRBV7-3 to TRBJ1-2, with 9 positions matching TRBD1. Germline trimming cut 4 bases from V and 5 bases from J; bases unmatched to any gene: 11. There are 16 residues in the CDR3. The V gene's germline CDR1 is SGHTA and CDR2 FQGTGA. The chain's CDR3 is CASSSTSRDRVYGYTF. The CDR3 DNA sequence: TGTGCCAGCAGCTCGACTAGCCGGGACAGGGTTTATGGCTACACCTTC.

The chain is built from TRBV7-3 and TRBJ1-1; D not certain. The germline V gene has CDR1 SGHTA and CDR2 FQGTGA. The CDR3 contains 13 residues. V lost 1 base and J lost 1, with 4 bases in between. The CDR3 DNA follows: TGTGCCAGCAGCTTAAACAGGAACACTGAAGCTTTCTTT. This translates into CASSLNRNTEAFF. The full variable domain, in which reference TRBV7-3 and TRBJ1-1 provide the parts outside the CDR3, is GAGVSQTPSNKVTEKGKYVELRCDPISGHTALYWYRQSLGQGPEFLIYFQGTGAADDSGLPNDRFFAVRPEGSVSTLKIQRTERGDSAVYLCASSLNRNTEAFFGQGTRLTVV.

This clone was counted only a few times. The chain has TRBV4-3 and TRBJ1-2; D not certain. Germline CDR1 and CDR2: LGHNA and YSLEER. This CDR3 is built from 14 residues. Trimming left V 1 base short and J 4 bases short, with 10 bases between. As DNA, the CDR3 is TGCGCCAGCAGCCAAGCCGGGAGCTCCTATGGCTACACCTTC. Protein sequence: CASSQAGSSYGYTF.

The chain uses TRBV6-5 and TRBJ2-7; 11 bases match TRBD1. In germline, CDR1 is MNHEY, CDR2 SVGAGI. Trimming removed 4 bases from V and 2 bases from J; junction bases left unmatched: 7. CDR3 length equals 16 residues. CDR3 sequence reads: CASSSREGQGAYEQYF. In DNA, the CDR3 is TGTGCCAGCAGTTCCCGTGAGGGACAGGGGGCCTACGAGCAGTACTTC.